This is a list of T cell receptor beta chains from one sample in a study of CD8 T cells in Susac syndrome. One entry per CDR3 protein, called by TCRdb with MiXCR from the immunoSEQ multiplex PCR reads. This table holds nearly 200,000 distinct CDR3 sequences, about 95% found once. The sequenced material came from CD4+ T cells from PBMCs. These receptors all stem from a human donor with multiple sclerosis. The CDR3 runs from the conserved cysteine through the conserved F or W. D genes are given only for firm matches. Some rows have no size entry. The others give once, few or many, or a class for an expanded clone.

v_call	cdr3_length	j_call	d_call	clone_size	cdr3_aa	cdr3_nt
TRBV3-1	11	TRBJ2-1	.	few	CASSQESEQFF	TGTGCCAGCAGCCAAGAGAGCGAGCAGTTCTTC
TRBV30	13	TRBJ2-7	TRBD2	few	CAWSGGGWYEQYF	TGTGCCTGGAGTGGCGGGGGTTGGTACGAGCAGTACTTC
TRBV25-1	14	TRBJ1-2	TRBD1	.	CASSRDRPVGGYTF	TGTGCCAGCAGTAGGGACAGGCCAGTGGGTGGCTACACCTTC
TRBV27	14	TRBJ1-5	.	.	CASSLSSGNQPQHF	TGTGCCAGCAGTTTAAGTTCTGGCAATCAGCCCCAGCATTTT
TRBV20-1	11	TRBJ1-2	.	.	CSVSGGAGYTF	TGCAGTGTCAGTGGAGGGGCCGGCTACACCTTC
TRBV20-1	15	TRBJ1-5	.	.	CSARDGGQGSQPQHF	TGCAGTGCTAGAGATGGAGGCCAGGGTAGTCAGCCCCAGCATTTT
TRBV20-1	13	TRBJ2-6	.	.	CSARTTGANVLTF	TGCAGTGCTAGGACCACTGGGGCCAACGTCCTGACTTTC
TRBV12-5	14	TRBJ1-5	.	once	CASVQTEASQPQHF	TGTGCTAGTGTCCAGACAGAAGCGAGTCAGCCCCAGCATTTT
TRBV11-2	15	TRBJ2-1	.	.	CASSLDPLGSAEQFF	TGTGCCAGCAGCTTAGATCCACTAGGGTCGGCTGAGCAGTTCTTC
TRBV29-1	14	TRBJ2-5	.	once	CSVLGGGGKGTQYF	TGCAGCGTCCTGGGGGGAGGGGGCAAGGGGACCCAGTACTTC
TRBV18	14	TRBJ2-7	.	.	CASSGAGTLYEQYF	TGTGCCAGCTCAGGAGCCGGGACCCTCTACGAGCAGTACTTC
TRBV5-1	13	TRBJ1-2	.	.	CASSSPEIYGYTF	TGCGCCAGCAGCTCCCCGGAGATCTATGGCTACACCTTC
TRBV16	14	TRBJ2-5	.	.	CASSQLPGKETQYF	TGTGCCAGCAGCCAATTACCGGGGAAAGAGACCCAGTACTTC
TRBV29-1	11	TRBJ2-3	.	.	CSVPSVGTQYF	TGCAGCGTCCCTAGCGTCGGTACGCAGTATTTT
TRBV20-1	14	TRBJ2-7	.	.	CSLLKAGGVYEQYF	TGCAGTCTCCTCAAAGCGGGCGGGGTCTACGAGCAGTACTTC
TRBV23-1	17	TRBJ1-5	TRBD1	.	CASSQWTGGVGNQPQHF	TGCGCCAGCAGTCAATGGACAGGGGGTGTGGGCAATCAGCCCCAGCATTTT
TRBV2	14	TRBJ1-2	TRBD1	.	CASTTDRSNYGYTF	TGTGCCAGCACCACGGACAGGTCTAACTATGGCTACACCTTC
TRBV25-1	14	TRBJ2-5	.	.	CASSVGHGQETQYF	TGTGCCAGCAGTGTTGGACACGGACAAGAGACCCAGTACTTC
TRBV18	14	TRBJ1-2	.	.	CASSPEFEGYGYTF	TGTGCCAGCTCACCTGAGTTCGAGGGCTATGGCTACACCTTC
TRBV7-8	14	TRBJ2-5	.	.	CASSPQETQETQYF	TGTGCCAGCAGCCCTCAGGAAACCCAAGAGACCCAGTACTTC
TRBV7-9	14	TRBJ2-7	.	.	CASSAGTPRSEQYF	TGTGCCAGCAGCGCCGGGACTCCCCGCAGCGAGCAGTACTTC
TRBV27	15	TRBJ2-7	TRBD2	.	CASSPRLAELLEQYF	TGTGCCAGCAGTCCAAGACTAGCGGAACTCCTTGAGCAGTACTTC
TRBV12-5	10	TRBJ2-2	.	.	CASGTGELFF	TGTGCTAGTGGTACCGGGGAGCTGTTTTTT
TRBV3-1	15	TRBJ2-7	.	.	CASSWGGLPKAEQYF	TGTGCCAGCAGTTGGGGAGGCCTACCCAAAGCCGAGCAGTACTTC
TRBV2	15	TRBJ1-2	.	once	CASRPGAGGARGYTF	TGTGCCAGCAGGCCCGGGGCAGGTGGGGCGCGTGGCTACACCTTC
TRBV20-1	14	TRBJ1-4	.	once	CSARKGGPNEKLFF	TGCAGTGCTCGAAAAGGAGGGCCTAATGAAAAACTGTTTTTT
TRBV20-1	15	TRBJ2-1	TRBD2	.	CSAAPASGANNEQFF	TGCAGTGCTGCCCCGGCTAGCGGGGCGAACAATGAGCAGTTCTTC
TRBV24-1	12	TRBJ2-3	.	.	CATSDRRDTQYF	TGTGCCACCAGTGATCGTAGAGATACGCAGTATTTT
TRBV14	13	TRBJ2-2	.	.	CASSLQRFGELFF	TGTGCCAGCAGTTTACAGAGGTTCGGGGAGCTGTTTTTT
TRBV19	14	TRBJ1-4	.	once	CASTPGKTNEKLFF	TGTGCCAGTACGCCGGGGAAAACTAATGAAAAACTGTTTTTT
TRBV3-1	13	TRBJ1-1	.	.	CASSQGKRTEAFF	TGTGCCAGCAGCCAGGGAAAGCGGACTGAAGCTTTCTTT
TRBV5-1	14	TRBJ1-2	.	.	CASSLGRAEDGYTF	TGCGCCAGCAGTCTGGGTAGGGCAGAGGATGGCTACACCTTC
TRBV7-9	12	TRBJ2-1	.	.	CASSPRLHEQFF	TGTGCCAGCAGCCCCCGCCTGCATGAGCAGTTCTTC
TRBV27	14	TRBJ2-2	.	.	CASSLGSNTGELFF	TGTGCCAGCAGTTTAGGGTCGAACACCGGGGAGCTGTTTTTT
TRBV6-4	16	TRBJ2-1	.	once	CASSERDSRSRNEQFF	TGTGCCAGCAGTGAGAGGGACTCTAGGTCGAGGAATGAGCAGTTCTTC
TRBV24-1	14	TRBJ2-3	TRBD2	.	CATSDSGRGDTQYF	TGTGCCACCAGTGATTCGGGGAGGGGAGATACGCAGTATTTT
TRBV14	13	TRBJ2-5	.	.	CASSRGSEETQYF	TGTGCCAGCAGCCGGGGGTCAGAAGAGACCCAGTACTTC
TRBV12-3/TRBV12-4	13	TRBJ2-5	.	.	CASTERALGTQYF	TGTGCCAGCACCGAACGGGCCCTAGGGACCCAGTACTTC
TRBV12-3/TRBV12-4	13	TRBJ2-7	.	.	CASSSTGTYEQYF	TGTGCCAGCAGTTCTACAGGGACCTACGAGCAGTACTTC
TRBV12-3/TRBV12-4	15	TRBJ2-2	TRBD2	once	CASSQTSGRFGELFF	TGTGCCAGCAGTCAGACTAGCGGGAGGTTCGGGGAGCTGTTTTTT
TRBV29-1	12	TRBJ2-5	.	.	CSVEGVQETQYF	TGCAGCGTTGAGGGGGTCCAAGAGACCCAGTACTTC
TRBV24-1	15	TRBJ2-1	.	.	CATSDGDWTDNEQFF	TGTGCCACCAGTGATGGGGACTGGACCGACAATGAGCAGTTCTTC
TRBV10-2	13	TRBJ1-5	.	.	CASSELTWQPQHF	TGCGCCAGCAGTGAGTTAACATGGCAGCCCCAGCATTTT
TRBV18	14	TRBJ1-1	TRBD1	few	CASSQGQGGTEAFF	TGTGCCAGCTCACAAGGACAGGGCGGCACTGAAGCTTTCTTT
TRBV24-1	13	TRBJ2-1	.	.	CATTGEASNEQFF	TGTGCCACCACGGGGGAGGCTAGCAATGAGCAGTTCTTC
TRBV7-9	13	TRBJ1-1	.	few	CASSLHRDAEAFF	TGTGCCAGCAGCTTACACAGGGACGCTGAAGCTTTCTTT